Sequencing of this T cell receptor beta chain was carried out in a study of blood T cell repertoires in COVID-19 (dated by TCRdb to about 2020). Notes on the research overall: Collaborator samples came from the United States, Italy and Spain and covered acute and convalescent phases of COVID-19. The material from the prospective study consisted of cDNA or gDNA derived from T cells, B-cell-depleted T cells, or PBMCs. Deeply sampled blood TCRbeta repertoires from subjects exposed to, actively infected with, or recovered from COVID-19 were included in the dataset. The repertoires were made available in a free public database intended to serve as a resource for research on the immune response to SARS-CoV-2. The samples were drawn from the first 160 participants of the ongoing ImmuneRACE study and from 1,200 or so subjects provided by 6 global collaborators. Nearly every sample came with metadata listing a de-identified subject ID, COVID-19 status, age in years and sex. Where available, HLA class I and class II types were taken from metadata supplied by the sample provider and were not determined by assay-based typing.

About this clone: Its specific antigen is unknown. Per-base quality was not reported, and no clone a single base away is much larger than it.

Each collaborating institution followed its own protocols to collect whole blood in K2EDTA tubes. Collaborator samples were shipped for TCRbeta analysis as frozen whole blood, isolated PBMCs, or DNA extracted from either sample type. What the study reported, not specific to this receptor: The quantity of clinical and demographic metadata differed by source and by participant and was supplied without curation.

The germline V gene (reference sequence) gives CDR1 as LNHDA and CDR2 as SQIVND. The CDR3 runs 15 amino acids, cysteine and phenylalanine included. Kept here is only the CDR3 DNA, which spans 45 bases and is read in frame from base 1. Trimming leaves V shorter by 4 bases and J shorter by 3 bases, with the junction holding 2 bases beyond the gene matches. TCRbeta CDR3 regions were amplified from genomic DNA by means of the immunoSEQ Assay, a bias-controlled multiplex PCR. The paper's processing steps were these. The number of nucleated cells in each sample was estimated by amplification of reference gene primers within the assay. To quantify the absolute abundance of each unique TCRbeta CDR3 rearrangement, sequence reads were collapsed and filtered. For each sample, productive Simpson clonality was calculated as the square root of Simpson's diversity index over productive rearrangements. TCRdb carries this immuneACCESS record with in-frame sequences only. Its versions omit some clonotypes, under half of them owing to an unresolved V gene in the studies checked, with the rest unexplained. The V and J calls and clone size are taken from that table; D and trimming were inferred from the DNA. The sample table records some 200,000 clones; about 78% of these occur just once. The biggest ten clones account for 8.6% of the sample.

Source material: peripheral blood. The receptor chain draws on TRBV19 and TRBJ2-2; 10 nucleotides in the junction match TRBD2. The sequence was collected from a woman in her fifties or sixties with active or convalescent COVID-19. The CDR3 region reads CASSRTSGYTGELFF. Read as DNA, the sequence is TGTGCCAGTAGTAGGACTAGCGGATACACCGGGGAGCTGTTTTTT.